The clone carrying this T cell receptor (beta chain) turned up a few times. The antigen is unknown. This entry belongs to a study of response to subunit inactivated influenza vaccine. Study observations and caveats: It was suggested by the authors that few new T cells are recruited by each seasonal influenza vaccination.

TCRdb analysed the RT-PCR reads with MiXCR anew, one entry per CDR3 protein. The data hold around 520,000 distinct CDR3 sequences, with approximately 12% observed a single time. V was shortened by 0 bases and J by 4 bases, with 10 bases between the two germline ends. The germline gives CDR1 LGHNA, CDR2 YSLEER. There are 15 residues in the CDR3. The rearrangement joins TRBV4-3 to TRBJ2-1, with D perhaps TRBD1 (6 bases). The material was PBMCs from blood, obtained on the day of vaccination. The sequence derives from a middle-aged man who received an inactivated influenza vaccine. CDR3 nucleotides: TGCGCCAGCAGCCAAGACCACAGGGAGTACAATGAGCAGTTCTTC. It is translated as CASSQDHREYNEQFF.